Below, 5 T cell receptor beta chains from the same sample are listed, as sequenced in a study of STAT3 mutations in large granular lymphocyte leukemia. Points from the study as a whole: In T-cell large granular lymphocyte leukemia, about half of patients showed multiple immunodominant subclonotypes.

The repertoire was sequenced with immunoSEQ multiplex PCR; TCRdb's copy has only in-frame clones and lacks some. The data hold 3,000 to 4,500 clones, with around 42% observed a single time. No antigen has been assigned to these receptors. What was sequenced was peripheral blood mononuclear cells. Every receptor here comes from a man between 60 and 70 years old with T-cell large granular lymphocyte leukemia. Some clones in this sample may be carry-over from other donors' samples.

The chain has TRBV5-1 and TRBJ1-2; D possibly corresponds to TRBD1 (5 bases). Trimming shortened V by 4 bases and J by 8 bases, and 15 bases separated the two germline ends. This CDR3 spans 13 amino acids. Per germline, CDR1 SGHRS and CDR2 YFSETQ. The CDR3 is CASSPPGGLGYTF. The CDR3 nucleotides read TGCGCCAGCAGCCCCCCCGGGGGTCTCGGCTACACCTTC. Looking up the rest from reference TRBV5-1 and TRBJ1-2 gives the full variable domain: KAGVTQTPRYLIKTRGQQVTLSCSPISGHRSVSWYQQTPGQGLQFLFEYFSETQRNKGNFPGRFSGRQFSNSRSEMNVSTLELGDSALYLCASSPPGGLGYTFGSGTRLTVV.

The J gene is TRBJ1-2, the V gene TRBV5-1, with D perhaps TRBD1 (6 bases). The CDR3 runs to 13 residues. CDR1 is SGHRS and CDR2 is YFSETQ in the germline V gene. The V end was cut by 4 bases, the J end by 5 bases, with 12 bases between. The CDR3 region has the DNA TGCGCCAGCAGCCCTACACAGGGTTATGGCTACACCTTC. Translation: CASSPTQGYGYTF.

This sequence joins TRBV9 and TRBJ1-2; maybe TRBD1 (6 bases). Trimming stripped 4 bases from V and 8 bases from J, with 21 bases between. CDR1 and CDR2 from the germline V gene are SGDLS and YYNGEE. CDR3 length: 15 amino acids. The CDR3 spells CASSQGQLGTWGYTF. The CDR3 DNA sequence: TGTGCCAGCAGCCAAGGACAGCTAGGAACGTGGGGCTACACCTTC.

In this sample, this clone is medium-sized. The genes are TRBV6-5 and TRBJ2-5, with TRBD1 matching over 7 bases. V lost 5 bases, J lost 4 bases, and 10 bases stayed unmatched. This CDR3 contains 15 residues. Germline V gives CDR1 MNHEY, CDR2 SVGAGI. The CDR3, as DNA: TGTGCCAGCAGTGCAACACAGGGGATAGGAGAGACCCAGTACTTC. Protein product: CASSATQGIGETQYF.

The chain links TRBV11-2 to TRBJ2-7, with D tentatively TRBD1 (5 bases). V was trimmed by 4 bases and J by 6 bases, leaving 13 bases between them. This CDR3 is 13 amino acids long. The germline gives CDR1 SGHAT, CDR2 FQNNGV. The CDR3 spells CASSSTTGSEQYV. DNA of the CDR3: TGTGCCAGCAGCTCCACAACAGGAAGCGAGCAGTACGTC.